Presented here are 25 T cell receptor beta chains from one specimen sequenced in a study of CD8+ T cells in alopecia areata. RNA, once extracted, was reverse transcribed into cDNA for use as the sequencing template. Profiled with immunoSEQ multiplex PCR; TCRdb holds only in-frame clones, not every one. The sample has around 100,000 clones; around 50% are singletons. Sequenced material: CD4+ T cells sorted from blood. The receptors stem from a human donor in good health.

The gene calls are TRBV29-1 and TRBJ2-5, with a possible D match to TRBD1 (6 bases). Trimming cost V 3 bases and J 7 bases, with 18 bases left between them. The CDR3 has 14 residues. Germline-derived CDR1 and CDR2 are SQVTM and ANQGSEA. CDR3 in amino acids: CSVDLGTPPGTQYF. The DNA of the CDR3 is TGCAGCGTTGACCTCGGGACACCCCCGGGGACCCAGTACTTC.

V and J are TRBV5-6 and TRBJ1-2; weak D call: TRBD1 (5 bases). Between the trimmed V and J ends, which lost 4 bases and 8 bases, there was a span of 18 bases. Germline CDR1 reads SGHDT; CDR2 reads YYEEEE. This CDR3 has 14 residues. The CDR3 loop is CASSSRRGDGGYTF. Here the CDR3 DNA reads TGTGCCAGCAGCAGCAGGAGGGGCGATGGAGGCTACACCTTC.

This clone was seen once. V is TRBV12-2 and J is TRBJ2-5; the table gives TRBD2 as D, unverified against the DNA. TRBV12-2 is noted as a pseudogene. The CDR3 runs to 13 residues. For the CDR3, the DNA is TGTGCAAGTCGCTCCTTAGTACCGGGGACCCAGTACTTC. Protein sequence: CASRSLVPGTQYF.

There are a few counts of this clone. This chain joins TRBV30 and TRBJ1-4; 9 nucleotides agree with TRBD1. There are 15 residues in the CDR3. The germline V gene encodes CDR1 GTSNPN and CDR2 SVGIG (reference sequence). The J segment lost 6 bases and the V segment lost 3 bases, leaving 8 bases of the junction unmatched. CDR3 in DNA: TGTGCCTGGAGACGACCGGGACAGGGACATGAAAAACTGTTTTTT. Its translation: CAWRRPGQGHEKLFF.

The CDR3 DNA reads as TGTGCCAGCAGCTTACTCGCGGCTACCTACGAGCAGTACTTC. It encodes CASSLLAATYEQYF. The chain has TRBV7-9 and TRBJ2-7; D is uncertain. Per germline, CDR1 SEHNR and CDR2 FQNEAQ (reference sequence). The CDR3 extends over 14 amino acids. The V and J ends lost 2 bases and 2 bases respectively, with 10 bases between them.

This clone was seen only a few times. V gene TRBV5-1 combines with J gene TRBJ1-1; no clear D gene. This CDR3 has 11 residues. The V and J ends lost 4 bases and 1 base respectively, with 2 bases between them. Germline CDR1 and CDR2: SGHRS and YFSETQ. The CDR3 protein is CASSGNTEAFF. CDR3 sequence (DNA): TGCGCCAGCAGCGGGAACACTGAAGCTTTCTTT.

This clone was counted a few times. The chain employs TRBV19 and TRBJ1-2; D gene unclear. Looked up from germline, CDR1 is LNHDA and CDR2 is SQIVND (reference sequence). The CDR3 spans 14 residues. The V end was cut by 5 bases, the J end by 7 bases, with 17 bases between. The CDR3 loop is CASSYPGGEAGYTF. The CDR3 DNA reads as TGTGCCAGTAGTTACCCAGGAGGTGAGGCTGGCTACACCTTC.

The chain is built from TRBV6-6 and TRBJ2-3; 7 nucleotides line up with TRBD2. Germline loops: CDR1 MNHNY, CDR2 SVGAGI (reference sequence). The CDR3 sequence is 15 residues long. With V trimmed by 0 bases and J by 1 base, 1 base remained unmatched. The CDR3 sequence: CASSYSRGGTDTQYF. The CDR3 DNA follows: TGTGCCAGCAGTTACTCCCGGGGGGGCACAGATACGCAGTATTTT.

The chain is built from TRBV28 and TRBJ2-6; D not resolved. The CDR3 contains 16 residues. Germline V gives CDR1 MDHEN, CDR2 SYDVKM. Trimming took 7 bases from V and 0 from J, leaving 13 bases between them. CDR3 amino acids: CASTSRVSSGANVLTF. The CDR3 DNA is TGTGCCAGCACCTCCCGGGTCAGCTCTGGGGCCAACGTCCTGACTTTC.

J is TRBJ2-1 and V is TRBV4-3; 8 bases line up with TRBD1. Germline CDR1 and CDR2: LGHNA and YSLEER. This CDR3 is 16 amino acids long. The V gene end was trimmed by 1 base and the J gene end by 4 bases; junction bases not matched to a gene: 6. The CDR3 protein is CASSQGTRTGYNEQFF. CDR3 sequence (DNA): TGCGCCAGCAGCCAAGGAACCCGGACAGGGTACAATGAGCAGTTCTTC.

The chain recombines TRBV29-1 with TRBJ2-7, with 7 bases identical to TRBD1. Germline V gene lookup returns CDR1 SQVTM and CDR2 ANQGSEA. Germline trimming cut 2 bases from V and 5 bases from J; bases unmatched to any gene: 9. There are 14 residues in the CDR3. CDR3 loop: CSVEIYRGLNEQYF. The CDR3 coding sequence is TGCAGCGTTGAAATTTATAGGGGGCTGAACGAGCAGTACTTC.

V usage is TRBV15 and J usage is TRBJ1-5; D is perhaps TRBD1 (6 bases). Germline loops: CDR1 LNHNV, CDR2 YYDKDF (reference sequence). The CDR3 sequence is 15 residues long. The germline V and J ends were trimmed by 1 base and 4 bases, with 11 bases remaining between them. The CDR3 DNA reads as TGTGCCACCAGCAGAGCCGGACAGTGGAATCAGCCCCAGCATTTT. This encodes CATSRAGQWNQPQHF.

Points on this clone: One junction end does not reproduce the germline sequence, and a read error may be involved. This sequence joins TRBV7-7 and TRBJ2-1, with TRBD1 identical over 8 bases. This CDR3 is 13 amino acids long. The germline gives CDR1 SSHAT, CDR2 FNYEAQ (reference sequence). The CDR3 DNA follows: TGTGCTAGCAGCTTAGTACAGGGGGATGAGCAGTTCTTC. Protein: CASSLVQGDEQFF.

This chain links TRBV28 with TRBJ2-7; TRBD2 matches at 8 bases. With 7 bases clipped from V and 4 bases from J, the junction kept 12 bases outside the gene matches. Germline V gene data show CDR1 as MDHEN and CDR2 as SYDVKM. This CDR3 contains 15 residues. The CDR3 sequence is CASTGSGGAGYEQYF. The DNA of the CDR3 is TGTGCCAGCACCGGGAGCGGGGGAGCAGGATACGAGCAGTACTTC.

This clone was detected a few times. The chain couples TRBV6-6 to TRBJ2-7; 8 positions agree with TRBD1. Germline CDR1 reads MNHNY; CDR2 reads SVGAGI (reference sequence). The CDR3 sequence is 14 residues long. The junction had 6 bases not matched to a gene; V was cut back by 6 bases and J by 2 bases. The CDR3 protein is CASRPGQGPYEQYF. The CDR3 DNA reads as TGTGCCAGCAGGCCCGGACAGGGTCCCTACGAGCAGTACTTC.

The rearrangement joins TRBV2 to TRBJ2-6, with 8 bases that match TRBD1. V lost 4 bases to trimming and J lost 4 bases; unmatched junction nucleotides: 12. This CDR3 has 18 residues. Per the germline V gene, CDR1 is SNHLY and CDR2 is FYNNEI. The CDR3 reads CASSGWAGGASGANVLTF. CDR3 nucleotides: TGTGCCAGCAGTGGATGGGCAGGGGGCGCTTCCGGGGCCAACGTCCTGACTTTC.

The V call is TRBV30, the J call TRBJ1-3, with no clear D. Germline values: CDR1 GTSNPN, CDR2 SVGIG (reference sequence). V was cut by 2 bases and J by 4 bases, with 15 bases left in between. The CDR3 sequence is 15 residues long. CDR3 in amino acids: CAWSQAQWSGNTIYF. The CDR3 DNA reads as TGTGCCTGGAGTCAAGCGCAATGGTCGGGAAACACCATATATTTT.

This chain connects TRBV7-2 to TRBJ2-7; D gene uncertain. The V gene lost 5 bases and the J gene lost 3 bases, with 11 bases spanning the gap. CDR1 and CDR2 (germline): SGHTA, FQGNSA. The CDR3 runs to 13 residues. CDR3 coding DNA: TGTGCCAGCAGCCCTAGTGTGAACTACGAGCAGTACTTC. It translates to CASSPSVNYEQYF.

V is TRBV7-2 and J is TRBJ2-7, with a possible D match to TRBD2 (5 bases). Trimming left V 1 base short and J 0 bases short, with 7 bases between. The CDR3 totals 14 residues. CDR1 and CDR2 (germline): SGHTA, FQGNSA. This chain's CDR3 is CASSLETTSYEQYF. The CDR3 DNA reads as TGTGCCAGCAGCTTAGAGACTACCTCCTACGAGCAGTACTTC.

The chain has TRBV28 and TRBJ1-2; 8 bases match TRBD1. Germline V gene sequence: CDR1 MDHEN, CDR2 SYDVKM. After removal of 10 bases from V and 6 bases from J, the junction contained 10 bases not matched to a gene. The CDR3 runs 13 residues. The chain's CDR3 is CATHLGQGDGYTF. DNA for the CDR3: TGTGCCACCCATCTTGGACAGGGAGATGGCTACACCTTC.

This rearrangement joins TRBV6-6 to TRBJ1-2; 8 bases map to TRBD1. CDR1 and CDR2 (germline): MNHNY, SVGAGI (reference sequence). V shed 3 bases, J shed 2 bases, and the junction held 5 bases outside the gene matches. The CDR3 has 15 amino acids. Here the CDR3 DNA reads TGTGCCAGCAGTTATGGACAGGGAGGGAACTATGGCTACACCTTC. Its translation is CASSYGQGGNYGYTF.

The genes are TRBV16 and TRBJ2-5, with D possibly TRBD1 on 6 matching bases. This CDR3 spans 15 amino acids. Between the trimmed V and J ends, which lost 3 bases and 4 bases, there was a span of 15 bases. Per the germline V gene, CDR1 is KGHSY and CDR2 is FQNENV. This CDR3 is CASSQDSLRGETQYF. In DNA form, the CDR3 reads TGTGCCAGCAGCCAGGACAGCCTCAGGGGAGAGACCCAGTACTTC.

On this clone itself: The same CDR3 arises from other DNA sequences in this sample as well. The CDR3 protein is CSVWGTGKGYEQYF. The CDR3 nucleotides read TGCAGCGTCTGGGGGACAGGGAAAGGCTACGAGCAGTACTTC. The chain couples TRBV29-1 to TRBJ2-7, with 9 positions matching TRBD1. V lost 6 bases to trimming and J lost 3 bases; unmatched junction nucleotides: 9. CDR1 is SQVTM, CDR2 ANQGSEA, per germline. There are 14 residues in the CDR3.

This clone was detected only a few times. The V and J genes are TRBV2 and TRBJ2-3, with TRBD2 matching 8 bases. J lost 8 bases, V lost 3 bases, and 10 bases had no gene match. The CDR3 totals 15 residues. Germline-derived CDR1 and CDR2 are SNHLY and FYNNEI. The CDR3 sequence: CASSDQRGKTSTQYF. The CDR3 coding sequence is TGTGCCAGCAGTGACCAGCGGGGGAAAACGTCTACGCAGTATTTT. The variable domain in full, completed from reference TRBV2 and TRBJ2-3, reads EPEVTQTPSHQVTQMGQEVILRCVPISNHLYFYWYRQILGQKVEFLVSFYNNEISEKSEIFDDQFSVERPDGSNFTLKIRSTKLEDSAMYFCASSDQRGKTSTQYFGPGTRLTVL.

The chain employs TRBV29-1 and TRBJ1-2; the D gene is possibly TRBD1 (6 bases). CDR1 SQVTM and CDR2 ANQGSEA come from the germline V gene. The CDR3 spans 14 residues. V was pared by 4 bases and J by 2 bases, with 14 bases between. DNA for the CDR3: TGCAGCGTTGGCCCGGGGGGGGCCAACTATGGCTACACCTTC. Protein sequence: CSVGPGGANYGYTF.